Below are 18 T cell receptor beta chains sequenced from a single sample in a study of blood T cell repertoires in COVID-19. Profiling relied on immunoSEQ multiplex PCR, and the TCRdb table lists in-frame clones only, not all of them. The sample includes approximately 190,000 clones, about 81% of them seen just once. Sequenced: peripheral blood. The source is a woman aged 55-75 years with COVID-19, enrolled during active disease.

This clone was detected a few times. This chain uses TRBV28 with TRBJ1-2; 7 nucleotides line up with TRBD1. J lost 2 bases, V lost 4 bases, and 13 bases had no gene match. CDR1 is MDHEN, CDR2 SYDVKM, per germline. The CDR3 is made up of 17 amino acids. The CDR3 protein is CASSYLTGTSQNYGYTF. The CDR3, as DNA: TGTGCCAGCAGTTATTTGACAGGGACCTCCCAAAACTATGGCTACACCTTC.

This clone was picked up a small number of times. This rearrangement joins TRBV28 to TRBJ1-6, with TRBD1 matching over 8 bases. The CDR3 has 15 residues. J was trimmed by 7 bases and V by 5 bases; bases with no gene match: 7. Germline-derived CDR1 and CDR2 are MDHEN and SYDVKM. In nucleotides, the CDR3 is TGTGCCAGCAGTGCATCGACAGGGGCCAATTCACCCCTCCACTTT. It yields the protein CASSASTGANSPLHF.

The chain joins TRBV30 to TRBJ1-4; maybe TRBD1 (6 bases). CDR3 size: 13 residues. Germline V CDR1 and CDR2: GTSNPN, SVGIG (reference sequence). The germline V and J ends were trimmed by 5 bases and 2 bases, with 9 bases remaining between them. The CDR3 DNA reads TGTGCCTGGTCAGGGGAGACTAATGAAAAACTGTTTTTT. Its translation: CAWSGETNEKLFF.

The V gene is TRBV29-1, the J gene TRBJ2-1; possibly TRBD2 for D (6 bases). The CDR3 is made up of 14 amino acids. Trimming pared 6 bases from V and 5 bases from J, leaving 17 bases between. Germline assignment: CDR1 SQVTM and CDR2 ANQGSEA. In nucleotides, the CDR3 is TGCAGCGTCGCCGGGCTAGCGCCGAACAATGAGCAGTTCTTC. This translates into CSVAGLAPNNEQFF.

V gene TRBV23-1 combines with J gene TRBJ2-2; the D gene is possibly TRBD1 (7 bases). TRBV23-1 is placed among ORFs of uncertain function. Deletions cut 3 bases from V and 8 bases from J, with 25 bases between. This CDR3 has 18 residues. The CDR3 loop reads CASSHGVGGGVVIGELFF. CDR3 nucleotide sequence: TGCGCCAGCAGTCATGGGGTAGGAGGGGGCGTAGTAATTGGGGAGCTGTTTTTT.

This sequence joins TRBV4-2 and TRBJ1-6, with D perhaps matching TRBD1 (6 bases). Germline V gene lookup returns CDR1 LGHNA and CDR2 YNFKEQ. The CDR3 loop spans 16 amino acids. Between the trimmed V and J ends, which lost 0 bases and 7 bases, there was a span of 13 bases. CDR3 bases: TGTGCCAGCAGCCAAGATCCGGGACAAGGGAATTCACCCCTCCACTTT. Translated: CASSQDPGQGNSPLHF.

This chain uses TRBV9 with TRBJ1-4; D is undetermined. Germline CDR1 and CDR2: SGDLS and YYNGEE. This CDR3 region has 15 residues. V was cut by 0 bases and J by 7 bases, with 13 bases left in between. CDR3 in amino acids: CASSVGTGRSEKLFF. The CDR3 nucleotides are TGTGCCAGCAGCGTAGGTACGGGTAGAAGTGAAAAACTGTTTTTT.

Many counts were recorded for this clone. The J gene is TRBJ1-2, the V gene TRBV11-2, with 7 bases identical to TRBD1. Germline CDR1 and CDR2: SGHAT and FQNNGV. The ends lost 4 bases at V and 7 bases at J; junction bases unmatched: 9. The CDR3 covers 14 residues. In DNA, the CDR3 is TGTGCCAGCAGCTCCACCAGGGGGAGTGGTGGCTACACCTTC. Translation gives CASSSTRGSGGYTF.

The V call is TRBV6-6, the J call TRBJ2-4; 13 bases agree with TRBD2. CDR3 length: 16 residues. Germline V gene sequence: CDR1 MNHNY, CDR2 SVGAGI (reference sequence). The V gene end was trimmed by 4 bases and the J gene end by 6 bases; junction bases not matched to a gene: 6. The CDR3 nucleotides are TGTGCCAGCAGTTCACGGACTAGCGGGGGTCTAAACATTCAGTACTTC. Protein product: CASSSRTSGGLNIQYF.

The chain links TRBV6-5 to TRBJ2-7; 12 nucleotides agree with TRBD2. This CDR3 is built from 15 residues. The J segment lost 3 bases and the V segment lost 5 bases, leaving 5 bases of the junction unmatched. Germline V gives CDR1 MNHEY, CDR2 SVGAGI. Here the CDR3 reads CASSRSTSGSYEQYF. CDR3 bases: TGTGCCAGCAGTAGATCGACTAGCGGGAGCTACGAGCAGTACTTC.

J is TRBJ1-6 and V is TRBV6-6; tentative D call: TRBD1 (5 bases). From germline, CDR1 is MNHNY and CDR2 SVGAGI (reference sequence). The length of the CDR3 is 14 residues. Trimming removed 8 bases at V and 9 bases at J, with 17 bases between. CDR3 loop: CASGTGQVSSPLHF. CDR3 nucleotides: TGTGCCAGCGGGACTGGGCAGGTATCTTCACCCCTCCACTTT.

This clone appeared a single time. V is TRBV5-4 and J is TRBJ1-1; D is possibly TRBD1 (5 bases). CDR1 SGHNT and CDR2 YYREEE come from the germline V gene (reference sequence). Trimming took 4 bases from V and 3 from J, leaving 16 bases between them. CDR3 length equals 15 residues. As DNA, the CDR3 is TGTGCCAGCAGCATGATGGTAAAAGGGGACACTGAAGCTTTCTTT. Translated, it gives CASSMMVKGDTEAFF.

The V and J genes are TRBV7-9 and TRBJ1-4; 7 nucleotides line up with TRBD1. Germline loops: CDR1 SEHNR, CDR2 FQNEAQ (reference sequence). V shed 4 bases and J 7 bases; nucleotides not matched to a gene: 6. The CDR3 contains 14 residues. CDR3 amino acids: CASSSTGRGEKLFF. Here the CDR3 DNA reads TGTGCCAGCAGCTCGACAGGGAGAGGTGAAAAACTGTTTTTT.

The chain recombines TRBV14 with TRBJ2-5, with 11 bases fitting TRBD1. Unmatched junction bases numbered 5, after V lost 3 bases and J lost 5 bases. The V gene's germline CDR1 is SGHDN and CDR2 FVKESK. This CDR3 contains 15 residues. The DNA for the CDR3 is TGTGCCAGCAGCCAGGGACAGGGGGTCCATGAGACCCAGTACTTC. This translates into CASSQGQGVHETQYF.

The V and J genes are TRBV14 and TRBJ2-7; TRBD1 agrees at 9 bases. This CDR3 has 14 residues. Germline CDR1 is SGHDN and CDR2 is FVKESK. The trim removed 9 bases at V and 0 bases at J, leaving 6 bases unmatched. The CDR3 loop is CARTWDRDSYEQYV. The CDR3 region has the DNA TGTGCCAGAACCTGGGACAGGGACTCCTACGAGCAGTACGTC.

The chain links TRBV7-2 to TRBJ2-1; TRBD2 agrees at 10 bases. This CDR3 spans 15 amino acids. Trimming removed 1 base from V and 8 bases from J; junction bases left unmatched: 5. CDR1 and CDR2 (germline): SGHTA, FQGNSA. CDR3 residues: CASSLVASGSDEQFF. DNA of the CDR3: TGTGCCAGCAGCTTAGTCGCTAGCGGGAGCGATGAGCAGTTCTTC.

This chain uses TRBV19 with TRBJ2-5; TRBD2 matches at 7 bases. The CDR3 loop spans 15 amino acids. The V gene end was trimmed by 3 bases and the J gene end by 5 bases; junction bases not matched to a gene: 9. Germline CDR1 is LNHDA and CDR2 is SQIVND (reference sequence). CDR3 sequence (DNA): TGTGCCAGTAGTATTGGAGGGAGCGGGGAGGAGACCCAGTACTTC. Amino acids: CASSIGGSGEETQYF. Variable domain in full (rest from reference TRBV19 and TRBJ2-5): DGGITQSPKYLFRKEGQNVTLSCEQNLNHDAMYWYRQDPGQGLRLIYYSQIVNDFQKGDIAEGYSVSREKKESFPLTVTSAQKNPTAFYLCASSIGGSGEETQYFGPGTRLLVL.

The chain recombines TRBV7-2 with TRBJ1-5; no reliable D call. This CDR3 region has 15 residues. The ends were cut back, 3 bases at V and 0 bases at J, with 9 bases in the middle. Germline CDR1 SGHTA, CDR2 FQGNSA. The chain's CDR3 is CASSFLDYSNQPQHF. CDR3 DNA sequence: TGTGCCAGCAGCTTCTTAGATTATAGCAATCAGCCCCAGCATTTT.